This record covers a single T cell receptor (beta chain). The data were taken from a study of blood T cell repertoires in COVID-19. Study information: PBMCs, B-cell-depleted T cells, or T cells provided the cDNA or gDNA that made up the material.

The CDR3 sequence is 11 residues long. Germline V CDR1 and CDR2: DFQATT, SNEGSKA (reference sequence). V dropped 0 bases and J dropped 4 bases, with 4 bases sitting between them. Sequencing was performed with immunoSEQ multiplex PCR; in TCRdb, only in-frame clones are kept and a portion is missing. The sample consists of approximately 170,000 clones, roughly four fifths of them appearing once. The chain recombines TRBV20-1 with TRBJ2-7; D unclear. The sequencing input was peripheral blood. This sequence originates from a woman in her seventies with COVID-19, enrolled during active disease. The CDR3 DNA reads TGCAGTGCTAGAGATCTGTACGAGCAGTACTTC. This codes for CSARDLYEQYF.